A selection of T cell receptor beta chains follows, all from one sample in a study of T cells after yellow fever vaccination. TCRdb used MiXCR to reprocess the 5' RACE reads, holding one entry per CDR3 protein. The sample has about 350,000 distinct CDR3 sequences, 7% to 10% seen once. Specimen: PBMCs, collected 35 to 50 days after the first yellow fever vaccination. The receptors originated from a man aged 18 to 35 who received the YFV17D yellow fever vaccine. Both conserved end residues are part of each CDR3. The D gene is left open where the match is weak. Expanded clones are given a class, and other clones once, few, many or no size at all.

j_gene | d_gene | abundance | v_gene | CDR3aa | CDR3nt
TRBJ2-5 | - | few | TRBV7-9 | CASSSSASQETQYF | TGTGCCAGCAGCTCTAGCGCGTCCCAAGAGACCCAGTACTTC
TRBJ2-1 | - | - | TRBV6-2/TRBV6-3 | CASSYYRLSSYNEQFF | TGTGCCAGCAGTTACTATAGGCTAAGCTCCTACAATGAGCAGTTCTTC
TRBJ2-2 | TRBD1 | - | TRBV5-5 | CASNHRRGQANTGELFF | TGTGCCAGCAACCATAGAAGGGGACAGGCGAACACCGGGGAGCTGTTTTTT
TRBJ2-5 | - | - | TRBV18 | CASSPRTQQETQYF | TGTGCCAGCTCACCGCGGACGCAACAAGAGACCCAGTACTTC
TRBJ2-7 | - | few | TRBV6-1 | CASTRSPGIAAIYEQYF | TGTGCCAGCACTCGCAGTCCGGGGATAGCCGCCATCTACGAGCAGTACTTC
TRBJ1-2 | - | - | TRBV4-1 | CASSHSPRPDYGYTF | TGCGCCAGCAGCCACAGCCCCAGGCCCGACTATGGCTACACCTTC
TRBJ1-5 | - | - | TRBV12-3/TRBV12-4 | CASTDPGSNQPQHF | TGTGCCAGCACCGACCCCGGTAGCAATCAGCCCCAGCATTTT
TRBJ2-3 | TRBD2 | few | TRBV5-6 | CASSGRAGVTDTQYF | TGTGCCAGCAGCGGCCGAGCGGGGGTGACAGATACGCAGTATTTT
TRBJ2-1 | TRBD2 | - | TRBV10-3 | CAIMDGGAHNEQFF | TGTGCCATCATGGACGGGGGGGCCCACAATGAGCAGTTCTTC
TRBJ1-6 | - | - | TRBV6-5 | CASSLGASSPLHF | TGTGCCAGCAGTTTAGGGGCCTCATCACCCCTCCACTTT
TRBJ2-1 | - | - | TRBV7-2 | CASSFSGDEQFF | TGTGCCAGCAGCTTTAGTGGGGATGAGCAGTTCTTC